This TCR beta chain derives from a study of cytomegalovirus exposure and HLA in healthy donors. Overall study: Prior work identified under 130 million unique TCR beta sequences in about 179 million T cells.

60 Vbeta and 13 Jbeta primers were used in PCR. Sequencing was performed with immunoSEQ multiplex PCR; in TCRdb, only in-frame clones are kept and a portion is missing. Of 200,000 or so clones in the sample, around 79% were seen once. CDR3 length: 14 amino acids. The germline gives CDR1 SGDLS, CDR2 YYNGEE. The V gene lost 4 bases and the J gene lost 1 base, with 11 bases spanning the gap. This chain joins TRBV9 and TRBJ2-5, with a weak D call TRBD1 (5 bases). The specimen was PBMCs. The clonotype comes from a man aged 18 to 30 in good health and CMV-seronegative. The CDR3, as DNA: TGTGCCAGCAGCCTAGGGGCAGCCCAAGAGACCCAGTACTTC. It encodes CASSLGAAQETQYF.